This record concerns one T cell receptor (beta chain) sequence. The germline V and J ends were trimmed by 0 bases and 8 bases, with 13 bases remaining between them. The CDR3 has 14 amino acids. Germline CDR1 ENHRY, CDR2 SYGVKD. This record belongs to a study of T cells in localized non-small cell lung cancer. Only in-frame clones appear in the TCRdb table, and some are missing; sequencing was by immunoSEQ multiplex PCR. In the table there are tens of thousands of clones, more than 75% of which are singletons. The gene calls are TRBV10-3 and TRBJ1-2, with no clear D. This clonotype was obtained from a woman aged 40-69 years with stage I squamous cell lung carcinoma. The sample was peripheral blood, taken before any cancer treatment. The chain's CDR3 is CAISESGNVYGYTF. As DNA, the CDR3 is TGTGCCATCAGTGAGTCAGGGAACGTATACGGCTACACCTTC.